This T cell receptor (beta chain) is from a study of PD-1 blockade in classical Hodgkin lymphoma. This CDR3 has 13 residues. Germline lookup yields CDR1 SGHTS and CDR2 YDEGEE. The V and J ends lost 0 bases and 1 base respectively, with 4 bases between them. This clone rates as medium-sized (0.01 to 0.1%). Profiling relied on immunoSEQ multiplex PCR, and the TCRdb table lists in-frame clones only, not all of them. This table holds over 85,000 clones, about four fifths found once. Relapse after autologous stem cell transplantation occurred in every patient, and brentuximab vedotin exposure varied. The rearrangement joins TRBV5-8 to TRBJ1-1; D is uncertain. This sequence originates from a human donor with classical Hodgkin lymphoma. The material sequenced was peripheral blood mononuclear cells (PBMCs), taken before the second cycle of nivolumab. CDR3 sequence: CASSLDPNTEAFF. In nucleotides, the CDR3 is TGTGCCAGCAGCTTGGACCCGAACACTGAAGCTTTCTTT. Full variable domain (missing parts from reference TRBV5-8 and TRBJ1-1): EAGVTQSPTHLIKTRGQQATLRCSPISGHTSVYWYQQALGLGLQFLLWYDEGEERNRGNFPPRFSGRQFPNYSSELNVNALELEDSALYLCASSLDPNTEAFFGQGTRLTVV.